The clone carrying this TCR beta chain has at least ten counts. The data derive from a study of tumor and adjacent non-tumor tissue in lung cancer. A modified ARM-PCR protocol with three rounds of nested PCR amplified TCRbeta. A single record per CDR3 protein comes from TCRdb applying MiXCR to the multiplex PCR reads. Among tens of thousands of distinct CDR3 sequences, around two thirds were seen once, and the ten largest hold about 30%. RNA was extracted from bulk tissue without any cell sorting. Distant lung tissue was collected more than 3 cm away from the tumor edge. Donors were chemotherapy-naive, newly diagnosed lung cancer surgical patients in China, August–November 2014. Germline V gene lookup returns CDR1 MDHEN and CDR2 SYDVKM. V lost 6 bases and J lost 2, with 6 bases in between. The CDR3 spans 12 residues.

Sequenced input: distant non-tumor lung tissue. The clonotype comes from a man between 70 and 80 years old with non-small cell lung cancer. V and J are TRBV28 and TRBJ2-3, with no clear D. CDR3 in DNA: TGTGCCAGCAGGGTAGACACAGATACGCAGTATTTT. Translating it yields CASRVDTDTQYF.